This TCR beta chain stems from a study of blood T cell repertoires in COVID-19. As processed by the authors: Researchers report that nucleated cell counts were estimated from reference gene primer amplification. Only in-frame clones appear in the TCRdb table, and some are missing; sequencing was by immunoSEQ multiplex PCR. V, J and clone size are those of that table, while D and trimming were read from the DNA. The table shows about 330,000 clones, with 85% occurring only once. The CDR3 consists of 15 residues. The V gene's germline CDR1 is MGHRA and CDR2 YSYEKL. Trimming stripped 0 bases from V and 8 bases from J, with 13 bases between.

The specimen was peripheral blood. This receptor was identified in a human donor in a cohort sampled during active COVID-19. The V gene is TRBV4-1, the J gene TRBJ1-4; D is undetermined. The DNA of the CDR3 is TGCGCCAGCAGCCAAGATACGAGGGCGGGGGAAAAACTGTTTTTT. This encodes CASSQDTRAGEKLFF.